These 2 T cell receptor beta chains share one sample of origin, sequenced in a study of OX40 agonist ivuxolimab in advanced cancers. Method: immunoSEQ multiplex PCR; TCRdb's copy keeps in-frame clones and lacks some. The table includes approximately 82,000 clones, around 94% detected once. The starting material was CD4+ or CD8+ T cells sorted from blood, obtained in a trial of the OX40 agonist ivuxolimab. Receptors were obtained from an adult with an advanced solid tumor such as melanoma, head and neck, liver or kidney cancer.

The sample holds a few counts of this clone. The V call is TRBV6-5, the J call TRBJ1-5; D gene ambiguous. The germline V gene has CDR1 MNHEY and CDR2 SVGAGI. The germline V and J ends were trimmed by 0 bases and 7 bases, with 10 bases remaining between them. This CDR3 contains 14 residues. CDR3 DNA sequence: TGTGCCAGCAGTTACTCCTTAGAGGAGCAGCCCCAGCATTTT. Amino acids: CASSYSLEEQPQHF.

The chain recombines TRBV27 with TRBJ1-1, with D possibly TRBD1 on 5 matching bases. Germline CDR1 and CDR2: MNHEY and SMNVEV (reference sequence). Between the trimmed V and J ends, which lost 0 bases and 4 bases, there was a span of 9 bases. The CDR3 contains 14 residues. The CDR3 DNA reads as TGTGCCAGCAGTTTATCGCCAGGGCCCACTGAAGCTTTCTTT. Amino acids: CASSLSPGPTEAFF.